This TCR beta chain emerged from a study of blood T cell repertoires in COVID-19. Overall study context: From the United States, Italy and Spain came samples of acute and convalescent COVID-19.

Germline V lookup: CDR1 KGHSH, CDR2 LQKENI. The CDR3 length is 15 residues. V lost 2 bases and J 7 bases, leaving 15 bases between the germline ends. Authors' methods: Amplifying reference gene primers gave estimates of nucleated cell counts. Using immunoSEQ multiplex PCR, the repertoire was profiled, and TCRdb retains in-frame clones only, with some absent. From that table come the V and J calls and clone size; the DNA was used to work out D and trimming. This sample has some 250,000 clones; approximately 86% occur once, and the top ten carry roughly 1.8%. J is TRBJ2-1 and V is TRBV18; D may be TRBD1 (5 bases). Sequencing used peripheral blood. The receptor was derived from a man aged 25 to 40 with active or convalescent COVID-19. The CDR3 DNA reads TGTGCCAGCTCACCAGGCCAGGGTCCCGGGAATGAGCAGTTCTTC. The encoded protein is CASSPGQGPGNEQFF.